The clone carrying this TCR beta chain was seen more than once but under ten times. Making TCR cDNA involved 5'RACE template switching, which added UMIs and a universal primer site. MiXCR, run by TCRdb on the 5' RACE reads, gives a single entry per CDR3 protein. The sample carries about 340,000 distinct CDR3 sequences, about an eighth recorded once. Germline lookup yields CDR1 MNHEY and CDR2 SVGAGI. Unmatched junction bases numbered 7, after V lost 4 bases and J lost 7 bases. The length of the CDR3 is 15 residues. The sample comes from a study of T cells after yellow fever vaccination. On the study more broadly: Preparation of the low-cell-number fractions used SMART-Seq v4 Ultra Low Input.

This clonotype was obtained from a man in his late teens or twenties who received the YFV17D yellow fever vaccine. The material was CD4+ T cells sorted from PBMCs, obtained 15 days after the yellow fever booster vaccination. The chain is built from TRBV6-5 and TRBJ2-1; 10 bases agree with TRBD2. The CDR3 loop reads CASSSSGLARNEQFF. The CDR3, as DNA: TGTGCCAGCAGTTCATCGGGACTAGCGAGGAATGAGCAGTTCTTC.